Each of the 22 T cell receptor beta chains below was sequenced from the same sample in a study of OX40 agonist ivuxolimab in advanced cancers. Here immunoSEQ multiplex PCR was the method, and the copy in TCRdb shows in-frame clones only, minus some. The table lists about 64,000 clones, 84% of them singletons. Material: CD4+ or CD8+ T cells sorted from blood, obtained in a trial of the OX40 agonist ivuxolimab. The receptors come from an adult with an advanced solid tumor such as melanoma, head and neck, liver or kidney cancer.

This rearrangement joins TRBV2 to TRBJ2-3; TRBD1 matches at 10 bases. Germline values: CDR1 SNHLY, CDR2 FYNNEI. The CDR3 is 17 residues long. V was pared by 6 bases and J by 0 bases, with 9 bases of the junction left unmatched. The CDR3 DNA reads TGTGCCAGCAGAAGGGACAGGGGTTTGTCTAGCACAGATACGCAGTATTTT. The encoded protein is CASRRDRGLSSTDTQYF.

The chain is built from TRBV6-1 and TRBJ2-5; D gene uncertain. The CDR3 totals 12 residues. Trimming removed 4 bases from V and 4 bases from J, with 7 bases in between. Germline V lookup: CDR1 MNHNS, CDR2 SASEGT. The DNA for the CDR3 is TGTGCCAGCAGTGCCAGGCCAGAGACCCAGTACTTC. It encodes CASSARPETQYF.

This clone is a singleton in its sample. The rearrangement links TRBV29-1 to TRBJ1-5; D uncertain. Germline V gives CDR1 SQVTM, CDR2 ANQGSEA. The CDR3 sequence is 12 residues long. V gave up 0 bases and J gave up 0 bases, with 0 bases separating them. CDR3 in DNA: TGCAGCGTTGAAGATAGCAATCAGCCCCAGCATTTT. It yields the protein CSVEDSNQPQHF.

The V call is TRBV7-2, the J call TRBJ2-5; no clear D gene. The CDR3 runs 15 residues. Germline assignment: CDR1 SGHTA and CDR2 FQGNSA. The germline V and J ends were trimmed by 3 bases and 1 base, with 12 bases remaining between them. The CDR3 DNA is TGTGCCAGCAGCTTTCGGCAGAGTGGCCAAGAGACCCAGTACTTC. It specifies CASSFRQSGQETQYF. Full variable domain (remainder filled in from reference TRBV7-2 and TRBJ2-5): GAGVSQSPSNKVTEKGKDVELRCDPISGHTALYWYRQSLGQGLEFLIYFQGNSAPDKSGLPSDRFSAERTGGSVSTLTIQRTQQEDSAVYLCASSFRQSGQETQYFGPGTRLLVL.

J is TRBJ1-3 and V is TRBV18, with a weak D call TRBD1 (6 bases). This CDR3 is built from 15 residues. In germline, CDR1 is KGHSH, CDR2 LQKENI. The V gene lost 3 bases and the J gene lost 0 bases, with 9 bases spanning the gap. CDR3 coding DNA: TGTGCCAGCTCACCGGGGGCTTCCTCTGGAAACACCATATATTTT. Translation: CASSPGASSGNTIYF.

This clone was seen a few times. This sequence joins TRBV7-9 and TRBJ1-2; D gene ambiguous. The CDR3 totals 14 residues. Germline V gene data show CDR1 as SEHNR and CDR2 as FQNEAQ (reference sequence). Trimming took 3 bases from V and 0 from J, leaving 8 bases between them. Here the CDR3 reads CASSFSGANYGYTF. CDR3 nucleotides: TGTGCCAGCAGCTTTTCAGGAGCTAACTATGGCTACACCTTC.

This clone appeared a few times. The chain recombines TRBV6-4 with TRBJ1-6; 8 nucleotides match TRBD1. Trimming at V came to 1 base and at J to 9 bases, leaving 2 bases not matched to a gene. This CDR3 contains 14 residues. CDR1 MRHNA and CDR2 SNTAGT come from the germline V gene. The CDR3 DNA reads as TGTGCCAGCAGTGACTGGACAGGGCCTTCACCCCTCCACTTT. This encodes CASSDWTGPSPLHF.

The rearrangement links TRBV18 to TRBJ2-5, with D maybe TRBD1 (5 bases). Germline CDR1 and CDR2: KGHSH and LQKENI. Trimming shortened V by 4 bases and J by 5 bases, and 14 bases separated the two germline ends. The CDR3 consists of 14 residues. CDR3 protein: CASSRQGNGETQYF. In DNA, the CDR3 is TGTGCCAGCTCACGGCAGGGAAATGGTGAGACCCAGTACTTC.

On this clone itself: Other nucleotide sequences from this sample produce the same CDR3. The CDR3 sequence is CASSLLAGGYNEQFF. As DNA, the CDR3 is TGTGCCAGCAGCTTATTGGCGGGAGGATACAATGAGCAGTTCTTC. The gene calls are TRBV7-9 and TRBJ2-1, with TRBD2 identical over 8 bases. The V segment lost 2 bases and the J segment 4 bases; nucleotides outside the gene matches: 4. CDR1 is SEHNR, CDR2 FQNEAQ, per germline (reference sequence). CDR3 length equals 15 residues.

The rearrangement uses TRBV2 and TRBJ1-6; 12 positions agree with TRBD1. This CDR3 is built from 13 residues. The trim removed 10 bases at V and 10 bases at J, leaving 5 bases unmatched. Germline values: CDR1 SNHLY, CDR2 FYNNEI. In nucleotides, the CDR3 is TGTGCCACCCAGGGACAGGGGGCCTCACCCCTCCACTTT. Translated, it gives CATQGQGASPLHF.

The rearrangement links TRBV5-1 to TRBJ2-2; 11 bases agree with TRBD2. Germline lookup yields CDR1 SGHRS and CDR2 YFSETQ. Trimming cost V 1 base and J 0 bases; bases outside gene matches: 5. This CDR3 has 18 residues. CDR3 nucleotides: TGCGCCAGCAGCTTGTTCGGGACTAGCGGAGCGAACACCGGGGAGCTGTTTTTT. Residues: CASSLFGTSGANTGELFF.

The genes are TRBV6-4 and TRBJ2-7; D perhaps matches TRBD2 (6 bases). This CDR3 contains 16 residues. Germline CDR1 MRHNA, CDR2 SNTAGT. The V gene lost 2 bases and the J gene lost 2 bases, with 16 bases spanning the gap. DNA for the CDR3: TGTGCCAGCAGTGACCCGGAGGGTTCTAGAACCTACGAGCAGTACTTC. Protein product: CASSDPEGSRTYEQYF.

The CDR3 loop reads CASSESGNGYTF. The CDR3 DNA follows: TGTGCCAGCAGTGAATCAGGGAATGGCTACACCTTC. The chain has TRBV6-1 and TRBJ1-2; tentative D call: TRBD1 (5 bases). The germline V gene has CDR1 MNHNS and CDR2 SASEGT. V was clipped by 2 bases and J by 6 bases, with 7 bases between them. The CDR3 has 12 amino acids.

The rearrangement joins TRBV9 to TRBJ1-3; 9 nucleotides line up with TRBD1. The length of the CDR3 is 15 residues. V lost 3 bases to trimming and J lost 4 bases; unmatched junction nucleotides: 5. Per germline, CDR1 SGDLS and CDR2 YYNGEE. The CDR3 loop is CASSEQGASGNTIYF. The CDR3 DNA follows: TGTGCCAGCAGCGAACAGGGGGCGTCGGGAAACACCATATATTTT.

The rearrangement links TRBV19 to TRBJ1-4; D unresolved. The CDR3 is 14 amino acids. Trimming removed 5 bases at V and 3 bases at J, with 10 bases between. Germline V lookup: CDR1 LNHDA, CDR2 SQIVND (reference sequence). CDR3 in DNA: TGTGCCAGTAGTGTGGCAGCCTCTAATGAAAAACTGTTTTTT. This encodes CASSVAASNEKLFF.

V gene TRBV30 combines with J gene TRBJ2-7, with 8 bases matching TRBD1. The CDR3 covers 15 residues. V lost 2 bases to trimming and J lost 3 bases; unmatched junction nucleotides: 9. The germline V gene encodes CDR1 GTSNPN and CDR2 SVGIG (reference sequence). The CDR3 loop reads CAWSLRVRGHYEQYF. CDR3 in DNA: TGTGCCTGGAGTCTCAGGGTCAGGGGGCACTACGAGCAGTACTTC.

This chain uses TRBV7-2 with TRBJ2-7; possible D gene TRBD1, 8 bases. Deletions cut 2 bases from V and 3 bases from J, with 11 bases between. Looked up from germline, CDR1 is SGHTA and CDR2 is FQGNSA. This CDR3 is built from 14 residues. The DNA for the CDR3 is TGTGCCAGCAGCTTATACAGGGGGGGCTACGAGCAGTACTTC. Its translation: CASSLYRGGYEQYF. The entire variable domain, with the rest obtained from reference TRBV7-2 and TRBJ2-7, is as follows: GAGVSQSPSNKVTEKGKDVELRCDPISGHTALYWYRQSLGQGLEFLIYFQGNSAPDKSGLPSDRFSAERTGGSVSTLTIQRTQQEDSAVYLCASSLYRGGYEQYFGPGTRLTVT.

This chain joins TRBV4-1 and TRBJ2-3; D may be TRBD2 (6 bases). This CDR3 region has 18 residues. Germline lookup yields CDR1 MGHRA and CDR2 YSYEKL. The V end was cut by 4 bases, the J end by 0 bases, with 20 bases between. This CDR3 reads CASSLLPAGLRSTDTQYF. CDR3 bases: TGCGCCAGCAGCCTGCTTCCGGCGGGGCTCAGGAGCACAGATACGCAGTATTTT.

The chain couples TRBV19 to TRBJ1-3; D is perhaps TRBD1 (5 bases). The CDR3 spans 14 residues. With 4 bases removed from V and 3 bases from J, the gap between germline ends came to 10 bases. Germline V gene data show CDR1 as LNHDA and CDR2 as SQIVND (reference sequence). CDR3 loop: CASSSGQGGNTIYF. The CDR3 DNA reads TGTGCCAGTAGTAGCGGCCAGGGTGGAAACACCATATATTTT.

The V call is TRBV4-3, the J call TRBJ1-5; 10 positions match TRBD1. Germline-derived CDR1 and CDR2 are LGHNA and YSLEER. This CDR3 contains 14 residues. V lost 3 bases and J lost 6; bases outside the gene matches: 2. For the CDR3, the DNA is TGCGCCAGCAGCCAGACAGGGGGCGTTCAGCCCCAGCATTTT. This codes for CASSQTGGVQPQHF.

The rearrangement uses TRBV6-6 and TRBJ1-3, with D uncertain. V lost 5 bases, J lost 0 bases, and 2 bases lay in between. CDR3 length: 12 residues. Germline V gene data show CDR1 as MNHNY and CDR2 as SVGAGI (reference sequence). In DNA form, the CDR3 reads TGTGCCAGCAGTACCTCTGGAAACACCATATATTTT. Translation gives CASSTSGNTIYF.

The chain links TRBV27 to TRBJ2-1; 9 positions agree with TRBD1. Germline V lookup: CDR1 MNHEY, CDR2 SMNVEV (reference sequence). After removal of 4 bases from V and 6 bases from J, the junction contained 4 bases not matched to a gene. The CDR3 sequence is 14 residues long. CDR3 sequence: CASSWTGEFNEQFF. CDR3 DNA: TGTGCCAGCAGTTGGACAGGGGAATTCAATGAGCAGTTCTTC.